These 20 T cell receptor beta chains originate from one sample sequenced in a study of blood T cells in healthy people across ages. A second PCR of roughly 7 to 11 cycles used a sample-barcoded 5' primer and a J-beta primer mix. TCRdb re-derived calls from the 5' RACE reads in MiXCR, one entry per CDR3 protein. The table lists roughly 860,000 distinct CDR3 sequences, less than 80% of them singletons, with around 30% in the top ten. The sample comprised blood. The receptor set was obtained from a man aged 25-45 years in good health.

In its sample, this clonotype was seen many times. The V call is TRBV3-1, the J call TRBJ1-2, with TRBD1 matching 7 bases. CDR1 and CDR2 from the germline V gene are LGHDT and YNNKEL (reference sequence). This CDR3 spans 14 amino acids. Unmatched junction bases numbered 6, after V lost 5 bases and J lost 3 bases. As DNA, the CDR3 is TGTGCCAGCAGCAAGACAGGGTCTTACTATGGCTACACCTTC. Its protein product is CASSKTGSYYGYTF. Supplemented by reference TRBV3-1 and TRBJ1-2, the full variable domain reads DTAVSQTPKYLVTQMGNDKSIKCEQNLGHDTMYWYKQDSKKFLKIMFSYNNKELIINETVPNRFSPKSPDKAHLNLHINSLELGDSAVYFCASSKTGSYYGYTFGSGTRLTVV.

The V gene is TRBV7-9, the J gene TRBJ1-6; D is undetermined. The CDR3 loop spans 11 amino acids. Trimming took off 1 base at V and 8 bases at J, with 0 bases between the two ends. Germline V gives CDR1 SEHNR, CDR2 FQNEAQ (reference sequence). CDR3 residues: CASSLDSPLHF. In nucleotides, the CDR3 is TGTGCCAGCAGCTTAGATTCACCCCTCCACTTT.

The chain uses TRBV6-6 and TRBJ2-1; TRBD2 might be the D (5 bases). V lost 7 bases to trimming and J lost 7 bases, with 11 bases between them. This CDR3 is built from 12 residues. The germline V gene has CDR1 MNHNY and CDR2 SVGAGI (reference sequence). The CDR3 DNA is TGTGCCAGCACCCGGACTGGGAATGAGCAGTTCTTC. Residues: CASTRTGNEQFF.

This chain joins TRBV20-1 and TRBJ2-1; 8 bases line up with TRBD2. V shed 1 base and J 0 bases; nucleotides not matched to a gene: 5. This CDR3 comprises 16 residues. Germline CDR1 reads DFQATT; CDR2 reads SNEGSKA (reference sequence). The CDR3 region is CSARAAGAISYNEQFF. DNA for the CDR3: TGCAGTGCTAGAGCAGCGGGGGCCATCTCCTACAATGAGCAGTTCTTC.

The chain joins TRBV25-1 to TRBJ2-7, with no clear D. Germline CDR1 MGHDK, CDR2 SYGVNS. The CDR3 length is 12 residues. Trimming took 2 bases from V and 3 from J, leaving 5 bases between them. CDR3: CASSELYYEQYF. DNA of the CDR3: TGTGCCAGCAGTGAACTTTACTACGAGCAGTACTTC.

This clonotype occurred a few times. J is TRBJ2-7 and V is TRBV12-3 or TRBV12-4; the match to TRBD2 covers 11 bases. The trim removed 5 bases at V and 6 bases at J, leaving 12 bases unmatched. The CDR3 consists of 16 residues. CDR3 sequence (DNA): TGTGCCAGCAGTCCCCTAGCGGGGGGTGATTTCCCCGAGCAGTACTTC. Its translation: CASSPLAGGDFPEQYF.

In DNA form, the CDR3 reads TGCGCCAGCAGCCAAGATCGGGCACTCCAAGAGACCCAGTACTTC. It yields the protein CASSQDRALQETQYF. The gene calls are TRBV4-3 and TRBJ2-5; D ambiguous. CDR1 and CDR2 from the germline V gene are LGHNA and YSLEER. Trimming took off 0 bases at V and 1 base at J, with 9 bases between the two ends. The CDR3 spans 15 residues.

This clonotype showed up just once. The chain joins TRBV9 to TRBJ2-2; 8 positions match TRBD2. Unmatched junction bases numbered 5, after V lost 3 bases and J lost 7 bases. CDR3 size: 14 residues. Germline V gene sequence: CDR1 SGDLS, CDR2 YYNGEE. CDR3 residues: CASSAREGNGELFF. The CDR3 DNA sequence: TGTGCCAGCAGCGCACGGGAGGGAAACGGGGAGCTGTTTTTT.

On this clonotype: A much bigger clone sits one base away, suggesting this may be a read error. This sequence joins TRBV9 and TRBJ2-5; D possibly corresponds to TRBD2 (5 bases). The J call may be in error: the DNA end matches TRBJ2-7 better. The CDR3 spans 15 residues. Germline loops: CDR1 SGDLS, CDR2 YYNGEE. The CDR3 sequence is CASSPSQGRAHEQYF. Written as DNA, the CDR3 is TGTGCCAGCAGCCCAAGCCAAGGGCGGGCCCACGAGCAGTACTTC.

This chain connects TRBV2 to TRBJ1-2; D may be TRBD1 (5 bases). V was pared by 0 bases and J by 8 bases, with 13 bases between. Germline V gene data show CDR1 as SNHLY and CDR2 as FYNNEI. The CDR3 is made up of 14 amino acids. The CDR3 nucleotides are TGTGCCAGCAGTGAAGCAGGGACGGGCGAGGGCTACACCTTC. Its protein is CASSEAGTGEGYTF.

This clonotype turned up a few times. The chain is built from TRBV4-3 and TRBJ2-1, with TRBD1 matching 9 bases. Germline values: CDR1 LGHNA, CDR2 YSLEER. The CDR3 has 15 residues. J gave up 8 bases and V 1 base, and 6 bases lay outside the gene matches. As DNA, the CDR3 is TGCGCCAGCAGCCAAGGACAGGGGGGGTACGATGAGCAGTTCTTC. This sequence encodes CASSQGQGGYDEQFF.

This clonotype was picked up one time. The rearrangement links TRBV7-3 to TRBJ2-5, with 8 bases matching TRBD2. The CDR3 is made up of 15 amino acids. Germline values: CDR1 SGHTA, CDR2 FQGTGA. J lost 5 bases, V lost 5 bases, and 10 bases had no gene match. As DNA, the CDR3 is TGTGCCAGCAGCGCATCGGGGGGGGCCATGGAGACCCAGTACTTC. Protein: CASSASGGAMETQYF.

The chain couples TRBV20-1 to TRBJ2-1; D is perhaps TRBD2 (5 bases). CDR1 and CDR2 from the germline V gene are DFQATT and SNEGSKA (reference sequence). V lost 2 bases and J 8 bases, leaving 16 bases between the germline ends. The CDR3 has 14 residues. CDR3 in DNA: TGCAGTGCTAGACCCCCGGAGGTTTTGGATGAGCAGTTCTTC. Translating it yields CSARPPEVLDEQFF.

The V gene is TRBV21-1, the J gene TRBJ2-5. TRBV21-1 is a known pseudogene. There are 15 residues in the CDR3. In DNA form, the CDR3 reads TGTGCCAGCAGCAAAACAAAAATTGTTCAGGAGACCCAGTACTTC. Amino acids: CASSKTKIVQETQYF.

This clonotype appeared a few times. The CDR3 nucleotides read TGCAGCGTTGAACTGACAGGGGCAGATACGCAGTATTTT. Translated: CSVELTGADTQYF. This chain links TRBV29-1 with TRBJ2-3; 8 nucleotides match TRBD1. Germline V gene lookup returns CDR1 SQVTM and CDR2 ANQGSEA. After removal of 2 bases from V and 4 bases from J, the junction contained 2 bases not matched to a gene. CDR3 length equals 13 residues.

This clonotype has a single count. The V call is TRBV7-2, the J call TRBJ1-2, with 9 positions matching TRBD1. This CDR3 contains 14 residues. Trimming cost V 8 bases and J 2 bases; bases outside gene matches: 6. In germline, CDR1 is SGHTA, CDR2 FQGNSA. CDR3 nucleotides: TGTGCCAGCGGTACAGGGGGCCCCAACTATGGCTACACCTTC. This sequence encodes CASGTGGPNYGYTF.

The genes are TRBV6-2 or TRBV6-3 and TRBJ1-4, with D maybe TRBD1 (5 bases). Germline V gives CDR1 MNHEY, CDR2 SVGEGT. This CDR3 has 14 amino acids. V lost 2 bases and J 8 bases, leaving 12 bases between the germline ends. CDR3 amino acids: CASSYERDREKLFF. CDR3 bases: TGTGCCAGCAGTTACGAACGGGACCGGGAAAAACTGTTTTTT.

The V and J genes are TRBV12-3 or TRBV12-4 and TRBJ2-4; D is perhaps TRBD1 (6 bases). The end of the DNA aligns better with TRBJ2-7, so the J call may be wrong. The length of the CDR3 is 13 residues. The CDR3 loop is CASTSGVSYEQYF. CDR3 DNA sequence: TGTGCCAGCACCTCAGGGGTTTCCTACGAGCAGTACTTC.

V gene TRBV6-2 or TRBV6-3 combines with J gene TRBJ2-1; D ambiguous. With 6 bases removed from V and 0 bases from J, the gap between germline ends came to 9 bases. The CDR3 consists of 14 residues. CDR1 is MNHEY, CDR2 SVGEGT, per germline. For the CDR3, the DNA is TGTGCCAGCAGGGGTCCGGGCTCCTACAATGAGCAGTTCTTC. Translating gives CASRGPGSYNEQFF.

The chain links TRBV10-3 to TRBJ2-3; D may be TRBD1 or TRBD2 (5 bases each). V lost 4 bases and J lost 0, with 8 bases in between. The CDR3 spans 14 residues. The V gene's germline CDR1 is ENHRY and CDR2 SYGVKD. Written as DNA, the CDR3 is TGTGCCATCAGTGCGGGGCGAAGCACAGATACGCAGTATTTT. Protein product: CAISAGRSTDTQYF.